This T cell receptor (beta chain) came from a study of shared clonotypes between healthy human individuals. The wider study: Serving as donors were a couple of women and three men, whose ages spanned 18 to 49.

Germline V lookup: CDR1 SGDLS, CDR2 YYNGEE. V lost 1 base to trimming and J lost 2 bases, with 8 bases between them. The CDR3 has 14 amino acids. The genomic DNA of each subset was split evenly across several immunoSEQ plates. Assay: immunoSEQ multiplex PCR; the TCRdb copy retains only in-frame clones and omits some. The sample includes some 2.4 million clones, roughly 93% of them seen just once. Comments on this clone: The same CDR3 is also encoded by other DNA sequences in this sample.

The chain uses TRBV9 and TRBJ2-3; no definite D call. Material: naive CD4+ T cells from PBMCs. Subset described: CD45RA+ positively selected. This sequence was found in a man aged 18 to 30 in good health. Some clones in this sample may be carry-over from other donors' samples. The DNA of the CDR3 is TGTGCCAGCAGCGTATCAGGTTACACAGATACGCAGTATTTT. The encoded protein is CASSVSGYTDTQYF.